One TCR beta chain is described in this entry. Antigen unknown. The sample belongs to a study of cytomegalovirus exposure and HLA in healthy donors. Study-level results: Highly shared variants forming one cluster were likely a sequencing artifact. A later analysis linked 15,000 to 20,000 TCR beta sequences to HLA alleles at 0.05 false discovery rate.

This PCR relied on a set of 60 Vbeta primers and 13 Jbeta primers. Here immunoSEQ multiplex PCR was the method, and the copy in TCRdb shows in-frame clones only, minus some. In all, the sample yields fewer than 200,000 clones. Trimming cost V 8 bases and J 1 base, with 11 bases left between them. The CDR3 extends over 13 amino acids. CDR1 is ENHRY and CDR2 is SYGVKD in the germline V gene. Though probably carrying unrecorded immune exposures, donors were nominally healthy at sampling. The chain is built from TRBV10-3 and TRBJ2-5; D perhaps matches TRBD2 (7 bases). The source material was PBMCs. The TCR was taken from a man aged 25-45 years in good health and CMV-seronegative. Here the CDR3 DNA reads TGTGCCATCTCCGGGGGGCCCCAAGAGACCCAGTACTTC. Residues: CAISGGPQETQYF.